This T cell receptor beta chain was sequenced in a study of OX40 agonist ivuxolimab in advanced cancers. Overall study results and limits: Undetermined was the antigen specificity of the expanded peripheral T cells.

Libraries were prepared by immunoSEQ multiplex PCR; TCRdb keeps only in-frame clonotypes and omits some of them. The table lists approximately 69,000 clones, around 88% of them singletons. The V gene lost 2 bases and the J gene lost 6 bases, with 7 bases spanning the gap. Germline V gives CDR1 SQVTM, CDR2 ANQGSEA. The CDR3 totals 11 residues. Notes on this clone: Its antigen is not identified.

The sequencing used CD4+ or CD8+ T cells sorted from blood, collected in a trial of the OX40 agonist ivuxolimab. The TCR sequence derives from an adult with an advanced solid tumor such as melanoma, head and neck, liver or kidney cancer. This chain links TRBV29-1 with TRBJ1-1; unclear D gene. This CDR3 reads CSVEQLAEAFF. The DNA of the CDR3 is TGCAGCGTTGAACAATTAGCTGAAGCTTTCTTT.